Included here is one TCR beta chain sequence, with context. The antigen is unknown. This sample stems from a study of cytomegalovirus exposure and HLA in healthy donors. The study's findings and limits: A subsequent analysis found that TCR clusters from the first cohort also tended to co-occur in the approximately 130 validation repertoires, with around 94% of cluster scores above 0. Rarity characterized most TCR sequences, yet some public TCRs appeared in many donors. The study listed roughly 160 cytomegalovirus-associated TCR beta chains.

V was pared by 2 bases and J by 4 bases, with 9 bases of the junction left unmatched. Germline lookup yields CDR1 SNHLY and CDR2 FYNNEI. This CDR3 region has 16 residues. Assay: immunoSEQ multiplex PCR; the TCRdb copy retains only in-frame clones and omits some. This sample carries 150,000 to 200,000 clones, about 90% of them seen once, and the ten largest clones take roughly 3%. The sequencing sample was made of PBMCs. This chain connects TRBV2 to TRBJ1-2; TRBD1 agrees at 8 bases. The clonotype originates from a woman aged 18-29 years in good health and CMV-seropositive. The CDR3 DNA is TGTGCCAGCAGTGAAACCCGGACAGGGTTGGTCTATGGCTACACCTTC. Amino acid sequence: CASSETRTGLVYGYTF.